The 16 T cell receptor beta chains below were found in one sample sequenced in a study of blood T cell repertoires in COVID-19. Assay used: immunoSEQ multiplex PCR; TCRdb lists only in-frame clones, some missing. The sample contains a few hundred thousand clones, approximately 85% of which appear only once. Specimen: peripheral blood. The receptors were gathered from a human donor in a cohort sampled during active COVID-19.

This rearrangement joins TRBV13 to TRBJ2-7; the D gene is possibly TRBD2 (6 bases). There are 12 residues in the CDR3. CDR1 is PRHDT, CDR2 FYEKMQ, per germline (reference sequence). Between the trimmed V and J ends, which lost 4 bases and 6 bases, there was a span of 10 bases. This chain's CDR3 is CASSSTSSEQYF. The CDR3 DNA reads TGTGCCAGCAGCTCTACTAGCTCCGAGCAGTACTTC.

V and J are TRBV6-2 or TRBV6-3 and TRBJ1-2; D might be TRBD1 (6 bases). The germline gives CDR1 MNHEY, CDR2 SVGEGT. The CDR3 sequence is 12 residues long. Trimming left V 5 bases short and J 6 bases short, with 10 bases between. The CDR3 nucleotides read TGTGCCAGCAGTCTGGACAGAAATGGCTACACCTTC. Translation: CASSLDRNGYTF.

The chain recombines TRBV19 with TRBJ2-3, with 9 bases fitting TRBD2. This CDR3 is built from 14 residues. Germline V CDR1 and CDR2: LNHDA, SQIVND (reference sequence). The ends lost 7 bases at V and 0 bases at J; junction bases unmatched: 2. As DNA, the CDR3 is TGTGCCAGTACGGGACTAGCTAGCACAGATACGCAGTATTTT. Amino acids: CASTGLASTDTQYF.

J is TRBJ1-1 and V is TRBV29-1; TRBD1 aligns across 7 bases. The V segment lost 1 base and the J segment 2 bases; nucleotides outside the gene matches: 4. The CDR3 totals 14 residues. Germline values: CDR1 SQVTM, CDR2 ANQGSEA. CDR3 in DNA: TGCAGCGTTGAAGCACAGGGGCGTAACACTGAAGCTTTCTTT. It yields the protein CSVEAQGRNTEAFF.

The V gene is TRBV2, the J gene TRBJ2-5; tentatively, D is TRBD1 (6 bases). Germline-derived CDR1 and CDR2 are SNHLY and FYNNEI. V was pared by 7 bases and J by 1 base, with 13 bases between. There are 14 residues in the CDR3. The CDR3 is CASTIGQSQETQYF. CDR3 coding DNA: TGTGCCAGCACCATAGGACAGTCCCAAGAGACCCAGTACTTC.

Here the CDR3 reads CASSPGAIAGELFF. In DNA form, the CDR3 reads TGTGCCAGCAGCCCAGGGGCAATAGCCGGGGAGCTGTTTTTT. The chain joins TRBV11-2 to TRBJ2-2, with D maybe TRBD1 (6 bases). Trimming pared 5 bases from V and 6 bases from J, leaving 13 bases between. CDR3 length: 14 amino acids. Germline CDR1 SGHAT, CDR2 FQNNGV.

The chain is built from TRBV3-1 (or the pseudogene TRBV3-2) and TRBJ1-6; TRBD1 might be the D (6 bases). In germline, CDR1 is LGHDT, CDR2 YNNKEL (reference sequence). Trimming stripped 1 base from V and 9 bases from J, with 16 bases between. This CDR3 spans 16 amino acids. CDR3 sequence reads: CASSQGEGGLGSPLHF. DNA for the CDR3: TGTGCCAGCAGCCAAGGGGAGGGGGGGCTCGGTTCACCCCTCCACTTT.

CDR3 loop: CASSAGLFQPQHF. Here the CDR3 DNA reads TGTGCCAGCAGTGCAGGACTCTTTCAGCCCCAGCATTTT. V and J are TRBV2 and TRBJ1-5; no clear D. V dropped 4 bases and J dropped 6 bases, with 10 bases sitting between them. The V gene's germline CDR1 is SNHLY and CDR2 FYNNEI. The CDR3 runs to 13 residues.

The J gene is TRBJ1-1, the V gene TRBV6-5; D not certain. V gave up 0 bases and J gave up 2 bases, with 4 bases separating them. Germline CDR1 reads MNHEY; CDR2 reads SVGAGI. The CDR3 is 13 residues long. The DNA of the CDR3 is TGTGCCAGCAGTTACTCCAGTAACACTGAAGCTTTCTTT. The encoded protein is CASSYSSNTEAFF.

The CDR3 spells CASSTPGINEQFF. The DNA of the CDR3 is TGTGCCAGCAGCACCCCGGGAATCAATGAGCAGTTCTTC. The gene calls are TRBV7-3 and TRBJ2-1; perhaps TRBD2 as D (5 bases). CDR1 SGHTA and CDR2 FQGTGA come from the germline V gene. The V and J ends lost 5 bases and 6 bases respectively, with 11 bases between them. CDR3 size: 13 residues.

This chain connects TRBV29-1 to TRBJ1-5; a weak D match, TRBD1 (6 bases). The CDR3 spans 15 residues. Germline assignment: CDR1 SQVTM and CDR2 ANQGSEA. V shed 6 bases and J shed 0 bases, with 15 bases lying between them. The CDR3 DNA reads as TGCAGCGTAACTACAGGGCTAAATAGCAATCAGCCCCAGCATTTT. It specifies CSVTTGLNSNQPQHF.

The chain has TRBV6-1 and TRBJ2-1; 7 bases align to TRBD2. The germline V gene encodes CDR1 MNHNS and CDR2 SASEGT. The CDR3 covers 14 residues. The J segment lost 5 bases and the V segment lost 2 bases, leaving 3 bases of the junction unmatched. CDR3 in amino acids: CASSERGVHNEQFF. CDR3 coding DNA: TGTGCCAGCAGTGAACGGGGGGTTCACAATGAGCAGTTCTTC.

The chain links TRBV18 to TRBJ2-2; D is ambiguous. V was clipped by 2 bases and J by 6 bases, with 7 bases between them. The CDR3 consists of 13 residues. In germline, CDR1 is KGHSH, CDR2 LQKENI. The CDR3 here is CASSPGNPGELFF. CDR3 in DNA: TGTGCCAGCTCACCAGGCAATCCCGGGGAGCTGTTTTTT.

The chain uses TRBV3-1 (or the pseudogene TRBV3-2) and TRBJ1-2; D unresolved. The germline gives CDR1 LGHDT, CDR2 YNNKEL (reference sequence). The V and J ends lost 4 bases and 4 bases respectively, with 10 bases between them. The CDR3 has 13 residues. CDR3 in amino acids: CASSPGRFYGYTF. CDR3 coding DNA: TGTGCCAGCAGCCCTGGGCGCTTCTATGGCTACACCTTC.

V and J are TRBV27 and TRBJ2-3; 10 bases match TRBD2. The V and J ends lost 10 bases and 0 bases, in that order; junction bases with no gene match: 13. Germline assignment: CDR1 MNHEY and CDR2 SMNVEV (reference sequence). This CDR3 is 17 amino acids long. The CDR3 region is CATLSSGGFSSTDTQYF. The CDR3 DNA is TGTGCCACCCTATCTAGCGGGGGTTTTTCTAGCACAGATACGCAGTATTTT.

The chain uses TRBV14 and TRBJ2-2, with 9 bases fitting TRBD1. Per germline, CDR1 SGHDN and CDR2 FVKESK. The junction had 3 bases not matched to a gene; V was cut back by 2 bases and J by 2 bases. There are 16 residues in the CDR3. Written as DNA, the CDR3 is TGTGCCAGCAGCCAATGGACAGGGGACAACACCGGGGAGCTGTTTTTT. As protein: CASSQWTGDNTGELFF.